This T cell receptor beta chain derives from a study of T cell responses to AZD1222 COVID-19 vaccine. Study results and limitations: A reported finding is that nearly half of spike-specific TCRs target unmutated variant regions. White British donors predominated, females outnumbered males, and clonal diversity was possibly underestimated. The number of AZD1222 recipients seropositive at baseline was only five to seven. The peak T cell response came first, and repertoires were sampled only after it.

As to this clone: Its antigen is not known.

Trimming removed 7 bases at V and 0 bases at J, with 13 bases between. The V gene's germline CDR1 is SNHLY and CDR2 FYNNEI. This CDR3 region has 15 residues. Clones were sequenced by immunoSEQ multiplex PCR, and TCRdb holds only the in-frame ones, with some missing. This repertoire shows 200,000 or so clones, roughly 91% found once; its top ten account for more than 0.8%. The source of this sequence is an adult in good health. This rearrangement joins TRBV2 to TRBJ1-3, with D possibly being TRBD1 (5 bases). The sample in question was peripheral blood, obtained on day 0 of MenACWY control vaccination. The CDR3 protein is CASKELGPSGNTIYF. For the CDR3, the DNA is TGTGCCAGCAAAGAACTGGGGCCCTCTGGAAACACCATATATTTT.